The source of this T cell receptor beta chain is a study of blood T cell repertoires in COVID-19. Generated by immunoSEQ multiplex PCR, the TCRdb table keeps only in-frame clones and is missing some. The sample includes 140,000 to 150,000 clones, approximately 90% of them seen just once. Source material: PBMCs or T cells enriched from blood (not recorded which). This clonotype originated in a man in his fifties or sixties who had recovered from COVID-19.

CDR3 loop: CASSQEGTAFNYGYTF. In DNA form, the CDR3 reads TGCGCCAGCAGCCAAGAGGGGACAGCATTCAACTATGGCTACACCTTC. This rearrangement joins TRBV4-3 to TRBJ1-2; 7 bases map to TRBD1. CDR1 and CDR2 from the germline V gene are LGHNA and YSLEER. This CDR3 region has 16 residues. The ends lost 0 bases at V and 2 bases at J; junction bases unmatched: 6.